The 14 T cell receptor beta chains given below trace back to one sample, sequenced in a study of blood T cell repertoires in COVID-19. Produced via immunoSEQ multiplex PCR; TCRdb's table is partial and in-frame only. The data hold over 85,000 clones, with roughly 92% observed a single time. The specimen sequenced was peripheral blood. These receptors were obtained from a woman aged 50 to 65 with COVID-19, enrolled during active disease.

This clone was picked up a small number of times. The chain couples TRBV5-1 to TRBJ2-3; 7 nucleotides agree with TRBD2. The germline V gene encodes CDR1 SGHRS and CDR2 YFSETQ. This CDR3 spans 14 amino acids. Losses at the gene ends were 0 bases for V and 7 bases for J; bases not matched to a gene: 5. CDR3 DNA sequence: TGCGCCAGCAGCTTGGGGACTAGTGAAAATACGCAGTATTTT. This sequence encodes CASSLGTSENTQYF.

The chain combines TRBV10-3 with TRBJ2-1; TRBD2 agrees at 9 bases. Germline CDR1 is ENHRY and CDR2 is SYGVKD. CDR3 length: 14 amino acids. The V and J ends lost 5 bases and 4 bases, in that order; junction bases with no gene match: 3. DNA of the CDR3: TGTGCCATCAGTAAGCGGGGGGCTTACAATGAGCAGTTCTTC. Amino acids: CAISKRGAYNEQFF.

V usage is TRBV28 and J usage is TRBJ2-7; 8 bases fit TRBD1. The ends lost 9 bases at V and 1 base at J; junction bases unmatched: 2. CDR3 size: 12 residues. Germline CDR1 reads MDHEN; CDR2 reads SYDVKM. CDR3 amino acids: CARDRGSYEQYF. The CDR3 DNA is TGTGCCAGAGACAGGGGTTCCTACGAGCAGTACTTC.

The chain recombines TRBV2 with TRBJ1-3; possible D gene TRBD1, 5 bases. V was cut by 3 bases and J by 6 bases, with 18 bases left in between. CDR1 and CDR2 (germline): SNHLY, FYNNEI. This CDR3 spans 16 amino acids. CDR3 coding DNA: TGTGCCAGCAGTGAGTCGGTTGGAGGGACTTTAAACACCATATATTTT. Translation gives CASSESVGGTLNTIYF. Full variable domain (missing parts from reference TRBV2 and TRBJ1-3): EPEVTQTPSHQVTQMGQEVILRCVPISNHLYFYWYRQILGQKVEFLVSFYNNEISEKSEIFDDQFSVERPDGSNFTLKIRSTKLEDSAMYFCASSESVGGTLNTIYFGEGSWLTVV.

This chain links TRBV12-5 with TRBJ2-2; 7 bases align to TRBD2. V gave up 5 bases and J gave up 0 bases; unmatched junction bases: 6. The CDR3 spans 16 residues. Germline V gene lookup returns CDR1 LGHNT and CDR2 FRNRAP. This CDR3 reads CASGKLGTTNTGELFF. CDR3 nucleotides: TGTGCTAGTGGTAAGCTCGGGACTACGAACACCGGGGAGCTGTTTTTT.

This clone was counted a single time. The chain uses TRBV30 and TRBJ1-4; D might be TRBD1 (5 bases). CDR3 length: 14 residues. The V and J ends lost 2 bases and 4 bases respectively, with 11 bases between them. Looked up from germline, CDR1 is GTSNPN and CDR2 is SVGIG (reference sequence). CDR3 loop: CAWSQGNGNEKLFF. In nucleotides, the CDR3 is TGTGCCTGGAGTCAGGGCAATGGTAATGAAAAACTGTTTTTT.

This chain connects TRBV10-3 to TRBJ1-5, with no clear D. This CDR3 spans 13 amino acids. CDR1 is ENHRY, CDR2 SYGVKD, per germline. Trimming took off 4 bases at V and 5 bases at J, with 9 bases between the two ends. The CDR3 nucleotides read TGTGCCATCAGTGCGGCGCAGGATCAGCCCCAGCATTTT. Translating gives CAISAAQDQPQHF.

V gene TRBV7-8 combines with J gene TRBJ1-3, with TRBD1 as a possible D gene (6 bases). Trimming took 4 bases from V and 0 from J, leaving 13 bases between them. From germline, CDR1 is SGHVS and CDR2 FQNEAQ. CDR3 length equals 16 residues. The CDR3 bases are TGTGCCAGCAGCTCCACCGGGGACACCTCTGGAAACACCATATATTTT. It is translated as CASSSTGDTSGNTIYF.

The V call is TRBV10-1, the J call TRBJ2-5; D call uncertain. This CDR3 comprises 13 residues. Germline CDR1 reads WNHNN; CDR2 reads SYGVQD (reference sequence). V dropped 3 bases and J dropped 5 bases, with 10 bases sitting between them. The CDR3: CASSEVRRETQYF. CDR3 nucleotide sequence: TGCGCCAGCAGTGAAGTTCGCCGGGAGACCCAGTACTTC.

The chain has TRBV6-1 and TRBJ2-7; TRBD2 aligns across 11 bases. The CDR3 covers 16 residues. Per the germline V gene, CDR1 is MNHNS and CDR2 is SASEGT. The J segment lost 2 bases and the V segment lost 2 bases, leaving 5 bases of the junction unmatched. CDR3 sequence (DNA): TGTGCCAGCAGTGAAATGGGACTAGCGGCTACCTACGAGCAGTACGTC. Translated: CASSEMGLAATYEQYV.

This sequence joins TRBV27 and TRBJ1-4, with 9 bases matching TRBD1. Germline V CDR1 and CDR2: MNHEY, SMNVEV (reference sequence). The CDR3 is made up of 14 amino acids. Trimming at V came to 3 bases and at J to 7 bases, leaving 3 bases not matched to a gene. Here the CDR3 reads CASSFGQGIEKLFF. The CDR3 DNA reads as TGTGCCAGCAGTTTTGGACAGGGGATTGAAAAACTGTTTTTT.

The V and J genes are TRBV19 and TRBJ1-2; D might be TRBD1 (5 bases). CDR1 and CDR2 from the germline V gene are LNHDA and SQIVND (reference sequence). The V gene lost 5 bases and the J gene lost 7 bases, with 20 bases spanning the gap. This CDR3 is 15 amino acids long. The CDR3 region has the DNA TGTGCCAGTAGTCCCCGTATGGGGGGAAGGGGTGGCTACACCTTC. This sequence encodes CASSPRMGGRGGYTF.

V and J are TRBV10-1 and TRBJ2-1, with D tentatively TRBD1 (6 bases). The V end was cut by 4 bases, the J end by 8 bases, with 15 bases between. CDR1 is WNHNN, CDR2 SYGVQD, per germline (reference sequence). This CDR3 region has 14 residues. The CDR3 region is CASSGFLRGHEQFF. In nucleotides, the CDR3 is TGCGCCAGCAGTGGGTTTCTCAGGGGCCATGAGCAGTTCTTC.

The chain couples TRBV11-2 to TRBJ2-7, with 8 nucleotides matching TRBD2. Germline V CDR1 and CDR2: SGHAT, FQNNGV. V trimming: 4 bases; J trimming: 6 bases; junction bases outside the gene matches: 11. This CDR3 comprises 15 residues. This CDR3 reads CASSSGTRTFSEQYV. DNA of the CDR3: TGTGCCAGCAGCTCCGGGACTAGGACGTTCAGCGAGCAGTACGTC.